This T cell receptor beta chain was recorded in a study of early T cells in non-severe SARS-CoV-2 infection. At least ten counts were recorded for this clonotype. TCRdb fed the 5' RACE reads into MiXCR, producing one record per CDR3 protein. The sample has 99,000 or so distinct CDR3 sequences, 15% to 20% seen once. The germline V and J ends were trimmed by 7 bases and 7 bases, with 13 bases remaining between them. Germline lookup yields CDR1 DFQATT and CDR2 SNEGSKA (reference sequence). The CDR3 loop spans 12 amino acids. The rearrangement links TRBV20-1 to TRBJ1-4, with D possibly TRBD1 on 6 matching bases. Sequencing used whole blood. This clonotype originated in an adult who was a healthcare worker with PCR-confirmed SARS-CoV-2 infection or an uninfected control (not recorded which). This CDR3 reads CSGGHSGEKLFF. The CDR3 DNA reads TGCAGTGGGGGGCATAGCGGTGAAAAACTGTTTTTT.